The 14 T cell receptor beta chains listed next were all sequenced from one sample in a study of T cell responses to AZD1222 COVID-19 vaccine. TCRdb's table, derived via immunoSEQ multiplex PCR, lists solely in-frame clones and lacks some. The sample lists 95,000 to 150,000 clones, roughly 84% occurring once. Sequencing used peripheral blood, obtained on day 0 of AZD1222 vaccination. Receptor source: an adult in good health.

V and J are TRBV5-1 and TRBJ2-5; D not certain. CDR1 is SGHRS and CDR2 is YFSETQ in the germline V gene. Trimming removed 0 bases from V and 5 bases from J, with 11 bases in between. CDR3 length: 14 amino acids. The CDR3 loop reads CASSLDRPAETQYF. In DNA, the CDR3 is TGCGCCAGCAGCTTGGATCGGCCGGCGGAGACCCAGTACTTC.

The V and J genes are TRBV18 and TRBJ1-2, with D maybe TRBD1 (5 bases). Germline CDR1 reads KGHSH; CDR2 reads LQKENI. The V and J ends lost 5 bases and 4 bases respectively, with 14 bases between them. CDR3 length equals 14 residues. The CDR3 region has the DNA TGTGCCAGCTCAGAGCAGGGACCGGGCTATGGCTACACCTTC. Protein product: CASSEQGPGYGYTF.

In the case of this clone: A junction end diverges from the germline sequence, so it may reflect a read error. This sequence joins TRBV7-7 and TRBJ2-2, with D possibly being TRBD1 (6 bases). Germline CDR1 is SSHAT and CDR2 is FNYEAQ (reference sequence). The CDR3 has 15 residues. In DNA form, the CDR3 reads TGTGCTAGCAGCTTAAGACAGGACAACACCGGGGAGCTGTTTTTT. This gives the protein CASSLRQDNTGELFF.

CDR3 coding DNA: TGTGCCAGCAGCTTTGGGCCTGGAGAGACCCAGTACTTC. It yields the protein CASSFGPGETQYF. This sequence joins TRBV7-3 and TRBJ2-5; D is uncertain. The germline V gene has CDR1 SGHTA and CDR2 FQGTGA. This CDR3 is built from 13 residues. V dropped 3 bases and J dropped 4 bases, with 9 bases sitting between them.

This clone was recorded a few times. The chain recombines TRBV7-8 with TRBJ2-7; 10 bases align to TRBD2. CDR1 and CDR2 from the germline V gene are SGHVS and FQNEAQ. The CDR3 is 17 residues long. The junction had 9 bases not matched to a gene; V was cut back by 1 base and J by 3 bases. The chain's CDR3 is CASSLVGPLAGRYEQYF. In DNA form, the CDR3 reads TGTGCCAGCAGCTTAGTAGGCCCACTAGCGGGACGCTACGAGCAGTACTTC.

A single count supports this clone. The genes are TRBV7-3 and TRBJ2-5; 11 nucleotides match TRBD2. This CDR3 comprises 14 residues. Trimming took 5 bases from V and 12 from J; bases not matched to a gene: 11. Germline CDR1 SGHTA, CDR2 FQGTGA. The CDR3 reads CASSQGRTSGPEYF. The CDR3 DNA is TGTGCCAGCAGCCAAGGTCGGACTAGCGGGCCGGAGTACTTC.

The chain carries TRBV30 and TRBJ1-1, with unresolved D. Per germline, CDR1 GTSNPN and CDR2 SVGIG (reference sequence). Trimming cost V 1 base and J 8 bases, with 8 bases left between them. There are 11 residues in the CDR3. CDR3 bases: TGTGCCTGGAGTGAGCAGGTCGAAGCTTTCTTT. This encodes CAWSEQVEAFF. Together with reference TRBV30 and TRBJ1-1, the CDR3 gives the full variable domain: SQTIHQWPATLVQPVGSPLSLECTVEGTSNPNLYWYRQAAGRGLQLLFYSVGIGQISSEVPQNLSASRPQDRQFILSSKKLLLSDSGFYLCAWSEQVEAFFGQGTRLTVV.

The chain recombines TRBV11-2 with TRBJ2-7, with D unresolved. The V and J ends lost 6 bases and 12 bases respectively, with 21 bases between them. The V gene's germline CDR1 is SGHAT and CDR2 FQNNGV. The CDR3 has 13 residues. CDR3 sequence: CASRQAGRPSGYF. CDR3 sequence (DNA): TGTGCCAGCAGACAAGCCGGGCGCCCTTCGGGGTACTTC.

V usage is TRBV7-8 and J usage is TRBJ2-1, with D possibly called TRBD1 or TRBD2 (5 bases each). Germline V gene data show CDR1 as SGHVS and CDR2 as FQNEAQ. The CDR3 is 13 residues long. V was clipped by 0 bases and J by 8 bases, with 8 bases between them. The CDR3 reads CASSLARGDEQFF. The CDR3 DNA sequence: TGTGCCAGCAGCTTAGCACGGGGCGATGAGCAGTTCTTC.

This clone was counted between two and nine times. The chain carries TRBV2 and TRBJ1-5; 8 nucleotides line up with TRBD1. CDR1 and CDR2 from the germline V gene are SNHLY and FYNNEI. The CDR3 is 14 amino acids. The trim removed 8 bases at V and 5 bases at J, leaving 8 bases unmatched. Written as DNA, the CDR3 is TGTGCCAGCCGGGGACAGGTCGAACATCAGCCCCAGCATTTT. It translates to CASRGQVEHQPQHF.

The rearrangement joins TRBV12-3 or TRBV12-4 to TRBJ2-2; D is perhaps TRBD1 (5 bases). The CDR3 runs 13 residues. Trimming shortened V by 7 bases and J by 5 bases, and 11 bases separated the two germline ends. The CDR3 sequence: CASMSRVTGELFF. The CDR3 nucleotides read TGTGCCAGCATGTCCAGGGTAACCGGGGAGCTGTTTTTT.

The chain joins TRBV5-1 to TRBJ2-3, with 8 bases identical to TRBD1. V was clipped by 1 base and J by 1 base; unmatched bases: 8. The CDR3 is 17 amino acids. Germline V CDR1 and CDR2: SGHRS, YFSETQ. CDR3 region: CASSLWTTGGGTDTQYF. CDR3 DNA sequence: TGCGCCAGCAGCTTGTGGACCACAGGGGGAGGCACAGATACGCAGTATTTT.

V is TRBV6-5 and J is TRBJ2-7, with TRBD1 matching 10 bases. The CDR3 contains 15 residues. The trim removed 6 bases at V and 6 bases at J, leaving 11 bases unmatched. CDR1 is MNHEY, CDR2 SVGAGI, per germline. The CDR3 reads CASSQSPDRGREQYF. The CDR3 nucleotides are TGTGCCAGCAGCCAAAGCCCTGACAGGGGGCGCGAGCAGTACTTC.

The chain recombines TRBV18 with TRBJ2-7, with TRBD1 identical over 7 bases. Looked up from germline, CDR1 is KGHSH and CDR2 is LQKENI. CDR3 length: 16 amino acids. V was clipped by 6 bases and J by 0 bases; unmatched bases: 11. The CDR3 protein is CASSLLQGPSSYEQYF. The CDR3 nucleotides read TGTGCCAGCTCCCTACTACAGGGGCCGAGCTCCTACGAGCAGTACTTC.